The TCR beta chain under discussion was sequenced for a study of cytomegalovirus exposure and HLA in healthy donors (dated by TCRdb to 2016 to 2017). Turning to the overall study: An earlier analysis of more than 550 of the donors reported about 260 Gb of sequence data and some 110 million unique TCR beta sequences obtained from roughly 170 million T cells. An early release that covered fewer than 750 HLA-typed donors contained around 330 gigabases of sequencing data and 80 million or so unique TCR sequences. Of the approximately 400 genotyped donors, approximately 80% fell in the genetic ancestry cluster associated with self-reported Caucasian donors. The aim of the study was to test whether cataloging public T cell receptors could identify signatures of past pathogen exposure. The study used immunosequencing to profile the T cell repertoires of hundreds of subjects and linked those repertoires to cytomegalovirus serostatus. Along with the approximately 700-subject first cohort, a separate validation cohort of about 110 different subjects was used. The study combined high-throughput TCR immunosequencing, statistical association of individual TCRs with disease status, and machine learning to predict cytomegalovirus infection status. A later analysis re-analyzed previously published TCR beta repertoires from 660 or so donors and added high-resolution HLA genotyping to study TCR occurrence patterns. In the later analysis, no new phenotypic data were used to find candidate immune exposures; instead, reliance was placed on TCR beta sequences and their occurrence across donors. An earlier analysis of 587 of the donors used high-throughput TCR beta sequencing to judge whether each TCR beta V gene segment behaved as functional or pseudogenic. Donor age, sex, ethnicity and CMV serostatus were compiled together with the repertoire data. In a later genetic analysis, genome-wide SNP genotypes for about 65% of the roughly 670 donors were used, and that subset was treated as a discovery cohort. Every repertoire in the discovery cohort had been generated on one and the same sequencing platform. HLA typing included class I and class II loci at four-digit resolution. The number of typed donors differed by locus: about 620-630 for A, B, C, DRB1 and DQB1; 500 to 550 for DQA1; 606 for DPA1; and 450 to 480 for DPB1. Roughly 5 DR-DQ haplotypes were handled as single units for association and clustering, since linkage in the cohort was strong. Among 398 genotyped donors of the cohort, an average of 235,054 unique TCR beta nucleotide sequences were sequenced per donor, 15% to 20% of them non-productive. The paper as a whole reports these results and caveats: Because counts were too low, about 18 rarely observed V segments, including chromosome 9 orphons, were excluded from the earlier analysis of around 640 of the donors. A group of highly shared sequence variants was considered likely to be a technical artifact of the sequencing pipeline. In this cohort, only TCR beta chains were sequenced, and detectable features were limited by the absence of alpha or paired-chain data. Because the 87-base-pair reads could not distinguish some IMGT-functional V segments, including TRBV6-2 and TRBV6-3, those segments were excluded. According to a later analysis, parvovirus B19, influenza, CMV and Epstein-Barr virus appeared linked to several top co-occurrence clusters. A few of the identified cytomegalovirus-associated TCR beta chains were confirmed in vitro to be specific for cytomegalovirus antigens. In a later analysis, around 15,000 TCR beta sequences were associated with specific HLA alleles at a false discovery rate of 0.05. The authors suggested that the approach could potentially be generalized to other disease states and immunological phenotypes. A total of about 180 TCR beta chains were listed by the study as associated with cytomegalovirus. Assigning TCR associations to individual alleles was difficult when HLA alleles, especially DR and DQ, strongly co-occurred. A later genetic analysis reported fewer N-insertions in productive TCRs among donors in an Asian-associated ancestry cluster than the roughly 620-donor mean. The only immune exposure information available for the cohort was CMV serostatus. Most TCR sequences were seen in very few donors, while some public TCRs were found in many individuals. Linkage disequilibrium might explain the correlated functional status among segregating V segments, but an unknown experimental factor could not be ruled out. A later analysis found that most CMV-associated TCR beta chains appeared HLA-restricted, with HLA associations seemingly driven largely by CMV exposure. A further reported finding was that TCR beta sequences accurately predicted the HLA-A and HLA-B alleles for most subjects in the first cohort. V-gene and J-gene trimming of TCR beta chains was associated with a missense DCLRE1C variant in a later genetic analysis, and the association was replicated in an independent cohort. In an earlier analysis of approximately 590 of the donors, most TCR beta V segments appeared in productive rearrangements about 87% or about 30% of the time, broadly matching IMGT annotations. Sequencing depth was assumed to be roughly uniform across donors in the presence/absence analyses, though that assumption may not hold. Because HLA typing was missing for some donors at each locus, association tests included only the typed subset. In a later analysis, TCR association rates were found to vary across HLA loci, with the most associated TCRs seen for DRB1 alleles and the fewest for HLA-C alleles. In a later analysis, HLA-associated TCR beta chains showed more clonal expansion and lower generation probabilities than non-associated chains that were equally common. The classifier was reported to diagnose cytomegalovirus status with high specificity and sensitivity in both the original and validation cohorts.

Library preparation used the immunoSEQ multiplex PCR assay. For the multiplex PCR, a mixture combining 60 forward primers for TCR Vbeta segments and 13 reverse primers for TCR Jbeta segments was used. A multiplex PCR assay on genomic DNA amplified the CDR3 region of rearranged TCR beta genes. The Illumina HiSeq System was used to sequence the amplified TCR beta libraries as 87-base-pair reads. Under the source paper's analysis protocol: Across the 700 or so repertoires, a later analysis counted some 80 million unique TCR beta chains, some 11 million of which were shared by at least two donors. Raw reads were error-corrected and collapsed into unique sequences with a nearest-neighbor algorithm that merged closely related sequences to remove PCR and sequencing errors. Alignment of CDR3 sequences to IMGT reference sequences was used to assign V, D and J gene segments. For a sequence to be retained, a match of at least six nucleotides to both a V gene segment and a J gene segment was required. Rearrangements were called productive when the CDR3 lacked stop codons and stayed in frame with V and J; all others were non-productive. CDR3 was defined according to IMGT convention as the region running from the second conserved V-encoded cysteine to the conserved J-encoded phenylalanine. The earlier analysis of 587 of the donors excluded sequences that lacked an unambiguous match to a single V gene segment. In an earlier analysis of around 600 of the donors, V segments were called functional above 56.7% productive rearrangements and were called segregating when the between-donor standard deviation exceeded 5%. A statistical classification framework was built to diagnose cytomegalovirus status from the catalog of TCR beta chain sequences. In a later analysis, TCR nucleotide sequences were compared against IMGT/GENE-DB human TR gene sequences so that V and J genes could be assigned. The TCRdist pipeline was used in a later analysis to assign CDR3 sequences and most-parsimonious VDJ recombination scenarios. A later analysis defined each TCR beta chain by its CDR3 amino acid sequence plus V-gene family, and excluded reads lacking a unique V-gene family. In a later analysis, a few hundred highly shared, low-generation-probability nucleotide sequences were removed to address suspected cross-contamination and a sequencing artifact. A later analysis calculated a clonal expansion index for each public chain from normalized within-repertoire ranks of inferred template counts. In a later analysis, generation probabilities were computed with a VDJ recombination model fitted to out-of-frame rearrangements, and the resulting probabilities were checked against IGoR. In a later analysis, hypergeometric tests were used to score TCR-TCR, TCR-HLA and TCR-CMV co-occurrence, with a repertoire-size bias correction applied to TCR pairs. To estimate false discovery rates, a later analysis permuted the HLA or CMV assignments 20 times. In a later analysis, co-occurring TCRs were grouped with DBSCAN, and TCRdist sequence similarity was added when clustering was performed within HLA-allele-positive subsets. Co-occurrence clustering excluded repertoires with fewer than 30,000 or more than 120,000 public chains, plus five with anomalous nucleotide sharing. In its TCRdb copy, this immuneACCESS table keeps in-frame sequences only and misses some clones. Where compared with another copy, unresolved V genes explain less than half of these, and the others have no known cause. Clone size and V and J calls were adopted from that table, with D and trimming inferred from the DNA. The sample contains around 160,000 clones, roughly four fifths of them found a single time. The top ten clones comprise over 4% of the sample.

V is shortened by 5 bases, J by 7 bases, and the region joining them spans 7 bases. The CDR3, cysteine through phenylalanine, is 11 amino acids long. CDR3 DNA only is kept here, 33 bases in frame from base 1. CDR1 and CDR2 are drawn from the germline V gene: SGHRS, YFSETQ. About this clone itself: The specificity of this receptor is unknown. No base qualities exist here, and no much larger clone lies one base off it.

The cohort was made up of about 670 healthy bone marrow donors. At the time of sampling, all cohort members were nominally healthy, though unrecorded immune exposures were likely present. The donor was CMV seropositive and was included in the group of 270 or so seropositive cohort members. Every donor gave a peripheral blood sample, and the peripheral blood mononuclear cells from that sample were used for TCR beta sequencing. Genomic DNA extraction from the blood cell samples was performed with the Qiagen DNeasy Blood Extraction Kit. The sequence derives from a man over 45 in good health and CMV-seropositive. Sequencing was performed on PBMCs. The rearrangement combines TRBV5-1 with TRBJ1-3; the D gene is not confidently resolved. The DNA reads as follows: TGCGCCAGCAGTCAGGATAACACCATATATTTT. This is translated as CASSQDNTIYF.